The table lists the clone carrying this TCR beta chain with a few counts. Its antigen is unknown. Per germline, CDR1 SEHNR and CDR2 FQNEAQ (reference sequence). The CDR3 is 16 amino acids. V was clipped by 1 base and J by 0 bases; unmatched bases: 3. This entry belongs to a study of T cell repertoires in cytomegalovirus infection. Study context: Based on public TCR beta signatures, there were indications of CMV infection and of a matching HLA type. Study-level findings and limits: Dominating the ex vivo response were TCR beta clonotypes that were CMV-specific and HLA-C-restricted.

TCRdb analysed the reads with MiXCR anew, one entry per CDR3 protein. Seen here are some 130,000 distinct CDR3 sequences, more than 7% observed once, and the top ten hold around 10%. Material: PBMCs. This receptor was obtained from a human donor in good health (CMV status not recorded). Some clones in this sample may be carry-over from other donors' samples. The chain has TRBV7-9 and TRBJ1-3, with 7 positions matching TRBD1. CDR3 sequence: CASSLEQGISGNTIYF. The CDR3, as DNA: TGTGCCAGCAGCTTAGAACAGGGGATCTCTGGAAACACCATATATTTT.